A single sample is the source of the 24 T cell receptor beta chains below, sequenced in a study of immune evolution from preneoplasia to lung adenocarcinoma. Measured with immunoSEQ multiplex PCR; TCRdb has only the in-frame clones, and not every one. The table lists about 7,800 clones, around 80% of them singletons, with around a tenth in the top ten. Input material: FFPE minimally invasive lung adenocarcinoma tissue. These receptors all stem from an older donor with lung adenocarcinoma.

The gene calls are TRBV11-3 and TRBJ2-1; D is possibly TRBD1 (6 bases). Germline CDR1 is SGHNT and CDR2 is YENEEA. The germline V and J ends were trimmed by 0 bases and 5 bases, with 14 bases remaining between them. The CDR3 covers 16 residues. CDR3 nucleotides: TGTGCCAGCAGCTTAGAAGGGGGTAGCGCCCACAATGAGCAGTTCTTC. This codes for CASSLEGGSAHNEQFF.

This chain joins TRBV7-2 and TRBJ2-3; unclear D gene. Germline V gene sequence: CDR1 SGHTA, CDR2 FQGNSA. Trimming pared 7 bases from V and 0 bases from J, leaving 14 bases between. The CDR3 has 15 residues. In DNA form, the CDR3 reads TGTGCCAGCACCGACTGGGCAGCTAGCACAGATACGCAGTATTTT. Translated, it gives CASTDWAASTDTQYF.

This clone was seen only a few times. The J gene is TRBJ2-5, the V gene TRBV5-8; 8 bases match TRBD1. J was trimmed by 5 bases and V by 4 bases; bases with no gene match: 13. This CDR3 comprises 16 residues. The germline CDR1 and CDR2 sequences are SGHTS and YDEGEE. The CDR3 region is CASSRRDRSLGETQYF. DNA for the CDR3: TGTGCCAGCAGCCGTCGGGACAGGTCCTTGGGCGAGACCCAGTACTTC.

This clone is termed medium-sized. V gene TRBV5-1 combines with J gene TRBJ2-1; D not resolved. Trimming pared 0 bases from V and 7 bases from J, leaving 11 bases between. The CDR3 totals 14 residues. Germline CDR1 reads SGHRS; CDR2 reads YFSETQ. The CDR3 nucleotides read TGCGCCAGCAGCTTGGCGCCAGGTAGTAATGAGCAGTTCTTC. Translation gives CASSLAPGSNEQFF.

The rearrangement links TRBV5-1 to TRBJ2-6; D not certain. Trimming cost V 0 bases and J 0 bases, with 7 bases left between them. The CDR3 loop spans 16 amino acids. Germline CDR1 is SGHRS and CDR2 is YFSETQ. The CDR3 nucleotides are TGCGCCAGCAGCTTGGACACCTACTCTGGGGCCAACGTCCTGACTTTC. As protein: CASSLDTYSGANVLTF.

The genes are TRBV29-1 and TRBJ2-2; the D gene is possibly TRBD1 (5 bases). The CDR3 totals 14 residues. V lost 7 bases and J lost 7, with 19 bases in between. CDR1 is SQVTM, CDR2 ANQGSEA, per germline. The CDR3, as DNA: TGCAGCGCCGTAGGGGCCCGGGTCGGCGGGGAGCTGTTTTTT. This translates into CSAVGARVGGELFF.

The V and J genes are TRBV10-1 and TRBJ2-1; 8 nucleotides align to TRBD2. In germline, CDR1 is WNHNN, CDR2 SYGVQD (reference sequence). Trimming took 3 bases from V and 12 from J; bases not matched to a gene: 13. The CDR3 contains 15 residues. As DNA, the CDR3 is TGCGCCAGCAGTGAATTTGGGACTAGACTCGAAAGGCAGTTCTTC. This codes for CASSEFGTRLERQFF.

Relative to its sample, this clone is medium-sized. The V gene is TRBV11-2, the J gene TRBJ2-1; 8 bases map to TRBD2. The CDR3 extends over 13 amino acids. CDR1 is SGHAT and CDR2 is FQNNGV in the germline V gene. J lost 7 bases, V lost 6 bases, and 5 bases had no gene match. The CDR3 DNA is TGTGCCAGCAGTTTTACTAGCGGTAATGAGCAGTTCTTC. Translated: CASSFTSGNEQFF.

With regard to this clone: Because the CDR3's place on the DNA is in doubt, the DNA is left out and the CDR3 is given as listed by TCRdb. The chain links TRBV11-2 to TRBJ2-1; the D call of TRBD1 is as the table states it, not checked on the DNA. Germline V gives CDR1 SGHAT, CDR2 FQNNGV. The CDR3 has 17 residues if both end residues are counted. The chain's CDR3 is CASSSVRGTGTASEQFF.

This rearrangement joins TRBV15 to TRBJ1-3; 7 nucleotides line up with TRBD1. J gave up 4 bases and V 2 bases, and 5 bases lay outside the gene matches. The CDR3 runs to 15 residues. CDR1 and CDR2 (germline): LNHNV, YYDKDF (reference sequence). The CDR3 DNA reads TGTGCCACCAGCAGACCTAGGGGACAGGGAAACACCATATATTTT. Translating gives CATSRPRGQGNTIYF.

This rearrangement joins TRBV19 to TRBJ1-1, with D unresolved. This CDR3 is 11 amino acids long. V shed 2 bases and J shed 7 bases, with 5 bases lying between them. The germline CDR1 and CDR2 sequences are LNHDA and SQIVND (reference sequence). This CDR3 reads CASSIQFEAFF. The CDR3 nucleotides are TGTGCCAGTAGTATACAGTTTGAAGCTTTCTTT.

The chain employs TRBV4-1 and TRBJ1-5; D is unresolved. The CDR3 runs 17 residues. Germline V gives CDR1 MGHRA, CDR2 YSYEKL. V was cut by 3 bases and J by 4 bases, with 19 bases left in between. The CDR3 loop is CASSQATSSRRNQPQHF. The CDR3 nucleotides read TGCGCCAGCAGCCAGGCCACGAGTAGCAGGAGGAATCAGCCCCAGCATTTT.

J is TRBJ2-1 and V is TRBV28; D ambiguous. The CDR3 sequence is 12 residues long. Germline CDR1 is MDHEN and CDR2 is SYDVKM. The germline V and J ends were trimmed by 7 bases and 8 bases, with 12 bases remaining between them. The CDR3 nucleotides are TGTGCCAGCAACTCTCCCCCTGATGAGCAGTTCTTC. Translated: CASNSPPDEQFF.

The genes are TRBV5-1 and TRBJ2-3, with TRBD2 as a possible D gene (7 bases). This CDR3 has 14 residues. Germline CDR1 reads SGHRS; CDR2 reads YFSETQ. V was pared by 4 bases and J by 4 bases, with 13 bases between. CDR3 DNA: TGCGCCAGCAGCGAGGGGGGGGTTGCAGATACGCAGTATTTT. It specifies CASSEGGVADTQYF.

This clone was seen once. The chain links TRBV5-1 to TRBJ1-1; D gene ambiguous. V shed 4 bases and J shed 1 base, with 20 bases lying between them. This CDR3 is built from 17 residues. Germline CDR1 SGHRS, CDR2 YFSETQ. The CDR3 bases are TGCGCCAGCAGCGTATCCCCTTTAGGGCATCCGAACACTGAAGCTTTCTTT. Its translation is CASSVSPLGHPNTEAFF.

This clone qualifies as medium-sized. The rearrangement joins TRBV9 to TRBJ2-5; D is unresolved. There are 14 residues in the CDR3. CDR1 and CDR2 from the germline V gene are SGDLS and YYNGEE. The V gene lost 0 bases and the J gene lost 2 bases, with 8 bases spanning the gap. CDR3 DNA: TGTGCCAGCAGCGTAGGGACGGTACAAGAGACCCAGTACTTC. This gives the protein CASSVGTVQETQYF.

The chain is built from TRBV5-1 and TRBJ1-3; TRBD1 matches 7 bases. Losses at the gene ends were 4 bases for V and 0 bases for J; bases not matched to a gene: 10. This CDR3 comprises 17 residues. From germline, CDR1 is SGHRS and CDR2 YFSETQ. CDR3: CASSTGQETSSGNTIYF. CDR3 sequence (DNA): TGCGCCAGCAGCACCGGACAGGAGACGAGCTCTGGAAACACCATATATTTT.

Only a few counts were recorded for this clone. The chain couples TRBV5-4 to TRBJ2-1, with no clear D. Trimming removed 5 bases at V and 6 bases at J, with 12 bases between. The CDR3 is 13 residues long. CDR1 is SGHNT and CDR2 is YYREEE in the germline V gene (reference sequence). As DNA, the CDR3 is TGTGCCAGCAGTAATTACACGGCCAATGAGCAGTTCTTC. It translates to CASSNYTANEQFF.

In its sample, this clone was seen a few times. The chain uses TRBV28 and TRBJ1-5; TRBD1 matches at 8 bases. Germline-derived CDR1 and CDR2 are MDHEN and SYDVKM. V was pared by 5 bases and J by 6 bases, with 9 bases of the junction left unmatched. The CDR3 spans 15 residues. CDR3 coding DNA: TGTGCCAGCAGTCGACAGGGGAGTCGTGGTCAGCCCCAGCATTTT. Protein sequence: CASSRQGSRGQPQHF.

The V call is TRBV6-1, the J call TRBJ2-5, with D perhaps matching TRBD2 (7 bases). V was clipped by 10 bases and J by 6 bases, with 15 bases between them. The CDR3 extends over 12 amino acids. Germline V gives CDR1 MNHNS, CDR2 SASEGT. The CDR3 region has the DNA TGTGCCATCCGCGGGGGCTGGAAGACCCAGTACTTC. Translation gives CAIRGGWKTQYF.

This CDR3 is CASSLAASATYEQYF. CDR3 nucleotides: TGCGCCAGCAGCTTGGCCGCTAGCGCAACCTACGAGCAGTACTTC. The chain has TRBV5-1 and TRBJ2-7; D perhaps matches TRBD2 (6 bases). CDR1 SGHRS and CDR2 YFSETQ come from the germline V gene. The CDR3 covers 15 residues. V lost 0 bases, J lost 2 bases, and 12 bases lay in between.

V is TRBV5-4 and J is TRBJ2-6, with 8 positions matching TRBD1. This CDR3 contains 17 residues. Trimming removed 3 bases from V and 0 bases from J; junction bases left unmatched: 5. Germline CDR1 and CDR2: SGHNT and YYREEE (reference sequence). This CDR3 is CASSSDRVFSGANVLTF. CDR3 nucleotides: TGTGCCAGCAGCTCGGACAGGGTGTTCTCTGGGGCCAACGTCCTGACTTTC.

This clone was seen a few times. V usage is TRBV4-1 and J usage is TRBJ2-1; TRBD2 aligns across 9 bases. Germline assignment: CDR1 MGHRA and CDR2 YSYEKL. V lost 2 bases to trimming and J lost 3 bases; unmatched junction nucleotides: 8. The CDR3 has 17 residues. CDR3 DNA: TGCGCCAGCAGCCAACCCGCCGTACTAGCGGGCTACAATGAGCAGTTCTTC. Residues: CASSQPAVLAGYNEQFF.

The V gene is TRBV6-6, the J gene TRBJ2-3; the match to TRBD1 covers 9 bases. The CDR3 totals 15 residues. Looked up from germline, CDR1 is MNHNY and CDR2 is SVGAGI (reference sequence). Trimming took 6 bases from V and 7 from J; bases not matched to a gene: 11. CDR3 nucleotide sequence: TGTGCCAGCAGCCATTTAACAGGGGGCCTGAATACGCAGTATTTT. Translated, it gives CASSHLTGGLNTQYF.